This entry describes one TCR beta chain. The antigen it recognizes is unknown. A junction end diverges from the germline sequence, so it may reflect a read error. The meaning of the sample's time point label: about 28 days (+/-7) after the second vaccine dose. AZD1222 recipients given second doses at about 4 weeks or at about 12 weeks were pooled, since spike-specific TCR depth and breadth were not found to differ between the two schedules. Vaccinee samples were obtained from the UK trials COV001 and COV002, which included a single-blind randomized controlled phase 2/3 trial of AZD1222 (ChAdOx1 nCoV-19) in healthy adults. Trial participant PBMC samples were collected at day 0 and day 28 after the second dose for TCRbeta chain sequencing. This sample was included in a study of T cell responses to AZD1222 COVID-19 vaccine (dated by TCRdb to the early 2020s). With regard to the full study: TCR sequencing was performed for more than 230 trial participants, of whom around 200 were given two doses of AZD1222 and around 25 were given two doses of MenACWY control vaccine. Trial participants were enrolled into age subgroups of 18-55, 56-69 and 70-plus years, which contained about 150, 28 and 57 TCR-sequenced participants, respectively. Here is what the overall study found, with its caveats: Conclusions about previously exposed vaccinees are limited because only six or seven AZD1222 recipients were SARS-CoV-2 seropositive at baseline. In the small 56-69-year group, the increase in depth fell short of significance, most likely because of low power. CD4 TCRs associated with the vaccine covered the entire spike protein, and the dominant responses were in regions 160-218 and 743-854. Spike-specific TCR breadth and depth rose significantly after two AZD1222 doses compared with day 0 and with MenACWY recipients. Reportedly, close to half of the unique spike-specific TCRs recognized epitopes lying outside the regions that are mutated in the B.1.351 and B.1.1.7 variants. Because no samples from the day 14 peak response were available, repertoires could be characterized only after the peak T cell response. Most participants were white British and females outnumbered males, and the authors suggested that clonal diversity may have been underestimated.

The CDR3 regions of human TCRbeta chains were analyzed by immunosequencing. Per the source publication's procedure: TCRs in the repertoires were matched against a reference library of SARS-CoV-2-specific TCRs that had been generated with the MIRA antigen-specificity platform. Breadth was defined as the fraction of unique TCRs that were SARS-CoV-2-associated. Depth was defined as the fraction of total T cells that were SARS-CoV-2-associated. Using the MIRA data, every spike-specific TCR was mapped to the spike region that the TCR reacted to and assigned to either a CD4 or a CD8 class. Log10-transformed breadth and depth values were compared by one-way ANOVA with Sidak's multiple comparisons tests. TCRdb holds this immuneACCESS table with in-frame rearrangements only. Some clones are missing; in checked studies, unresolved V genes explain under half, and the rest has no known cause. V and J calls and clone size follow that table, whereas D and trimming were derived from the DNA. The sample profile shows more than 150,000 clones; around 86% of them were found once. Of the sample, roughly a tenth is held by the ten largest clones.

CDR1 SSHAT and CDR2 FNYEAQ are derived from the germline V gene (reference sequence). The CDR3 runs 15 residues from the cysteine to the phenylalanine. Only the CDR3 part of the read is kept: 45 bases, read in frame from the first base. The chain joins TRBV7-7 to TRBJ2-1, with 8 bases matching TRBD2. This TCR came from an adult who received the AZD1222 COVID-19 vaccine. Specimen: peripheral blood, collected 28 days after the second AZD1222 dose. Here the CDR3 is given as CASSLSSAGGGEQFF. The DNA sequence is given as TGTGCTAGCAGCTTATCGTCGGCGGGAGGCGGGGAGCAGTTCTTC.